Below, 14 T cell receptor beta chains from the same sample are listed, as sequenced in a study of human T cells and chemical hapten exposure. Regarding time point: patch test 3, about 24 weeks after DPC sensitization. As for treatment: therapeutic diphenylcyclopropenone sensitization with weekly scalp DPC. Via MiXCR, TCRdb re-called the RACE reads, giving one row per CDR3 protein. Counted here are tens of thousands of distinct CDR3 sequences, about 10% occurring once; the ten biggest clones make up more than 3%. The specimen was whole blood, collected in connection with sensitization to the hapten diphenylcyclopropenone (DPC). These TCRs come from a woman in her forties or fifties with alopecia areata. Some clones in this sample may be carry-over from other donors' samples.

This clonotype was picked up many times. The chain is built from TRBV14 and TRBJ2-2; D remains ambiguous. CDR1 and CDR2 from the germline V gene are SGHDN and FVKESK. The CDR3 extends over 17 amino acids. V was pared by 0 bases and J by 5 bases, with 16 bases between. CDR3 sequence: CASSQDRQAPLTGELFF. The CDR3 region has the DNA TGTGCCAGCAGCCAAGATCGGCAGGCGCCCCTTACCGGGGAGCTGTTTTTT.

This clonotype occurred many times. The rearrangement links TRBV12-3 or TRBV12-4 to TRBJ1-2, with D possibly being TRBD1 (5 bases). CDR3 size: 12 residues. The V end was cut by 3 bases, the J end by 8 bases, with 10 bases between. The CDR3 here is CASSFPGFGYTF. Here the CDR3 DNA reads TGTGCCAGCAGTTTTCCAGGGTTCGGCTACACCTTC.

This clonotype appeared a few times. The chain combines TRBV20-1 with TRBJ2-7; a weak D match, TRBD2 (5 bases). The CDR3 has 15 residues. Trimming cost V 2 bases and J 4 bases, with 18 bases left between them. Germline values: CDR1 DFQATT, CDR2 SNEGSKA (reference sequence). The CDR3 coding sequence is TGCAGTGCTAGACCCCCCCTGGGTCGGACTTACGAGCAGTACTTC. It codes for CSARPPLGRTYEQYF.

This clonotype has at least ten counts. The CDR3 reads CASNVGNTEAFF. In nucleotides, the CDR3 is TGTGCCAGCAATGTGGGGAACACTGAAGCTTTCTTT. The chain joins TRBV7-9 to TRBJ1-1; D remains unclear. This CDR3 region has 12 residues. The V gene's germline CDR1 is SEHNR and CDR2 FQNEAQ (reference sequence). With 7 bases removed from V and 1 base from J, the gap between germline ends came to 7 bases. Supplemented by reference TRBV7-9 and TRBJ1-1, the full variable domain reads DTGVSQNPRHKITKRGQNVTFRCDPISEHNRLYWYRQTLGQGPEFLTYFQNEAQLEKSRLLSDRFSAERPKGSFSTLEIQRTEQGDSAMYLCASNVGNTEAFFGQGTRLTVV.

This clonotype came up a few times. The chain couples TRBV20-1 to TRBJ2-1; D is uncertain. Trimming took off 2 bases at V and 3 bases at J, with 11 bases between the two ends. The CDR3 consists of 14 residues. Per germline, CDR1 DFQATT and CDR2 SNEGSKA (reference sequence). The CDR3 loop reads CSARRSVGYNEQFF. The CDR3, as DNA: TGCAGTGCTAGAAGATCAGTGGGCTACAATGAGCAGTTCTTC.

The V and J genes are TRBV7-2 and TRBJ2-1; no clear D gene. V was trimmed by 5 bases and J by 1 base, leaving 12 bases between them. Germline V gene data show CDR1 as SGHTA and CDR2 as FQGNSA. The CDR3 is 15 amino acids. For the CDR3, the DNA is TGTGCCAGCAGCCAAAAGGATAAGTCCTACAATGAGCAGTTCTTC. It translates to CASSQKDKSYNEQFF.

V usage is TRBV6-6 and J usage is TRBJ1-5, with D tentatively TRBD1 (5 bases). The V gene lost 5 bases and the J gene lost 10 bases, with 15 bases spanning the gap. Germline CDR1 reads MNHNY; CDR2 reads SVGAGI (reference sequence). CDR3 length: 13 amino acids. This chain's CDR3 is CASSLPARGPQHF. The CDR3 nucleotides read TGTGCCAGCAGTCTCCCGGCGAGGGGCCCCCAGCATTTT.

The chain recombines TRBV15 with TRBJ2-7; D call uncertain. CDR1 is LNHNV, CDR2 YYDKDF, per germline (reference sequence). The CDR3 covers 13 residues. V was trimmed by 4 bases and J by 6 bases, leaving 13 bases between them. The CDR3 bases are TGTGCCACCAGCACCCCGCCCCTGCCCGAGCAGTACTTC. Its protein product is CATSTPPLPEQYF. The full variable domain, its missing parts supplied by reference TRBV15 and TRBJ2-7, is DAMVIQNPRYQVTQFGKPVTLSCSQTLNHNVMYWYQQKSSQAPKLLFHYYDKDFNNEADTPDNFQSRRPNTSFCFLDIRSPGLGDTAMYLCATSTPPLPEQYFGPGTRLTVT.

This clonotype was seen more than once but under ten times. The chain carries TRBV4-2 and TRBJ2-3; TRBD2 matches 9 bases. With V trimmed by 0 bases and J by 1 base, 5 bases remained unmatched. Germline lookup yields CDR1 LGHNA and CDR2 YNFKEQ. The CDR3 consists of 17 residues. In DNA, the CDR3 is TGTGCCAGCAGCCAAGATCCGGCGGGAGGGGGCACAGATACGCAGTATTTT. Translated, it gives CASSQDPAGGGTDTQYF.

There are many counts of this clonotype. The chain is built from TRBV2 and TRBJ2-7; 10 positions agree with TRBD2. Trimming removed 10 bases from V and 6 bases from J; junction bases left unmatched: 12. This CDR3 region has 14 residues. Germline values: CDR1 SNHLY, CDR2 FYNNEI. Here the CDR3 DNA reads TGTGCCAAACGAGGACTAGCGGACCCCTCCGAGCAGTACTTC. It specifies CAKRGLADPSEQYF.

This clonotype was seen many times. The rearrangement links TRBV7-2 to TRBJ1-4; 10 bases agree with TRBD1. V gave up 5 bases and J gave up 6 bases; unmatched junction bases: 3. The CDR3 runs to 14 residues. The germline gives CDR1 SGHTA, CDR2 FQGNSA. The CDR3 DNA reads TGTGCCAGCAGCCCGGGACAGGGGTATGAAAAACTGTTTTTT. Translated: CASSPGQGYEKLFF.

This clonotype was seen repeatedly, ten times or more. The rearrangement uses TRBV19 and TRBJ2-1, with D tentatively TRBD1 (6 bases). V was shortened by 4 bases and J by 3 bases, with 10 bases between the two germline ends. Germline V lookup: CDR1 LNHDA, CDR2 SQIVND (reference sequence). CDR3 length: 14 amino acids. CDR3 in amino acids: CASSRRDNYNEQFF. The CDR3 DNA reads TGTGCCAGTAGTAGAAGGGACAACTACAATGAGCAGTTCTTC.

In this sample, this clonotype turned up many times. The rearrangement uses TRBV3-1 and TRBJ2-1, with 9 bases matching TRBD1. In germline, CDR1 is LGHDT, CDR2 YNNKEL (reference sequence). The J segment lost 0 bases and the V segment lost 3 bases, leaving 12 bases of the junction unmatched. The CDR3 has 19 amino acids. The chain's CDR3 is CASSHTGGRGFSSYNEQFF. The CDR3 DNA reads TGTGCCAGCAGCCATACAGGGGGCCGGGGCTTTAGCTCCTACAATGAGCAGTTCTTC.

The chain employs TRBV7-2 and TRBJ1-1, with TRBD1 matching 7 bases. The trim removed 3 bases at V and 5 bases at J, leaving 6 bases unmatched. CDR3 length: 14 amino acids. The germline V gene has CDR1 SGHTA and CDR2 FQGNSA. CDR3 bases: TGTGCCAGCAGCTTGGGACAGCGCTGGACTGAAGCTTTCTTT. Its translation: CASSLGQRWTEAFF.